One and the same sample provided the 25 T cell receptor beta chains below, sequenced in a study of blood T cell repertoires in COVID-19. Only in-frame clones appear in the TCRdb table, and some are missing; sequencing was by immunoSEQ multiplex PCR. The repertoire consists of more than 55,000 clones, with more than 80% occurring once and the leading ten covering about a sixth. Sequenced sample: peripheral blood. These receptors were obtained from a woman aged 60-75 years with COVID-19, enrolled during active disease.

The chain links TRBV21-1 to TRBJ1-1; the table's D call of TRBD1 was not tested on the DNA. TRBV21-1 constitutes a pseudogene. The CDR3 runs to 20 residues. The CDR3 region is CASSNYSILFRDRVNTEAFF. DNA of the CDR3: TGTGCCAGCAGCAACTACTCGATCCTTTTCCGGGACAGGGTAAACACTGAAGCTTTCTTT.

On this clone: The germline gene is not matched at one end of the junction; a read error may be the cause. The rearrangement joins TRBV7-7 to TRBJ2-7; TRBD2 matches 8 bases. The CDR3 contains 15 residues. The germline gives CDR1 SSHAT, CDR2 FNYEAQ (reference sequence). The CDR3 reads CASSSKLAATYEQYF. CDR3 nucleotides: TGTGCTAGCAGCTCTAAACTAGCGGCCACCTACGAGCAGTACTTC.

The J gene is TRBJ1-2, the V gene TRBV6-6, with 10 bases aligning to TRBD1. V was pared by 6 bases and J by 4 bases, with 8 bases of the junction left unmatched. The CDR3 totals 15 residues. Germline V lookup: CDR1 MNHNY, CDR2 SVGAGI (reference sequence). CDR3: CASSPFGTGVYGYTF. The CDR3 nucleotides are TGTGCCAGCAGCCCCTTTGGGACAGGGGTCTATGGCTACACCTTC.

The sample holds a few counts of this clone. V gene TRBV9 combines with J gene TRBJ1-4; 8 bases agree with TRBD1. The length of the CDR3 is 15 residues. Unmatched junction bases numbered 8, after V lost 3 bases and J lost 7 bases. Germline assignment: CDR1 SGDLS and CDR2 YYNGEE. The chain's CDR3 is CASSATGQGGEKLFF. Here the CDR3 DNA reads TGTGCCAGCAGCGCCACTGGACAGGGAGGTGAAAAACTGTTTTTT.

The rearrangement joins TRBV7-9 to TRBJ1-5; the D gene is possibly TRBD1 (6 bases). Trimming pared 6 bases from V and 7 bases from J, leaving 16 bases between. CDR3 length equals 14 residues. Germline CDR1 and CDR2: SEHNR and FQNEAQ (reference sequence). The CDR3 DNA follows: TGTGCCAGCAGTATAGGGGGAGTTGGGCAGCCCCAGCATTTT. This gives the protein CASSIGGVGQPQHF.

The genes are TRBV2 and TRBJ2-2; D is possibly TRBD1 (6 bases). Trimming cost V 5 bases and J 6 bases, with 13 bases left between them. The CDR3 has 14 residues. CDR1 and CDR2 (germline): SNHLY, FYNNEI. The CDR3 nucleotides are TGTGCCAGCAGTCCAGACAGGCCAGCCGGGGAGCTGTTTTTT. Protein: CASSPDRPAGELFF.

The chain is built from TRBV19 and TRBJ1-2; D is possibly TRBD1 (5 bases). CDR1 is LNHDA and CDR2 is SQIVND in the germline V gene (reference sequence). This CDR3 spans 15 amino acids. Trimming removed 3 bases from V and 6 bases from J, with 17 bases in between. In DNA form, the CDR3 reads TGTGCCAGTAGTATCGGAGCTTCTCAGGGCCATGGCTACACCTTC. It yields the protein CASSIGASQGHGYTF.

The genes are TRBV30 and TRBJ1-6; a possible D gene is TRBD1 (6 bases). The V end was cut by 3 bases, the J end by 4 bases, with 7 bases between. Germline V gene lookup returns CDR1 GTSNPN and CDR2 SVGIG (reference sequence). This CDR3 has 13 amino acids. The CDR3 sequence: CAWSGQYNSPLHF. In DNA form, the CDR3 reads TGTGCCTGGAGCGGACAGTATAATTCACCCCTCCACTTT.

This rearrangement joins TRBV15 to TRBJ2-3, with a tentative D call TRBD1 (6 bases). Trimming took off 7 bases at V and 0 bases at J, with 14 bases between the two ends. This CDR3 spans 15 amino acids. Germline CDR1 LNHNV, CDR2 YYDKDF (reference sequence). The CDR3 sequence is CATTVSRGSTDTQYF. The CDR3 DNA sequence: TGTGCCACCACGGTGTCTAGGGGGAGCACAGATACGCAGTATTTT.

The CDR3 coding sequence is TGTGCCAGCAGCTTAATGGGGCGGACAGGAGGCAATTCACCCCTCCACTTT. Protein product: CASSLMGRTGGNSPLHF. This chain links TRBV7-2 with TRBJ1-6; 7 nucleotides align to TRBD1. Looked up from germline, CDR1 is SGHTA and CDR2 is FQGNSA. V gave up 2 bases and J gave up 7 bases; unmatched junction bases: 11. The length of the CDR3 is 17 residues.

J is TRBJ1-2 and V is TRBV14; possibly TRBD1 for D (5 bases). In germline, CDR1 is SGHDN, CDR2 FVKESK. The CDR3 runs to 13 residues. V was trimmed by 0 bases and J by 7 bases, leaving 9 bases between them. CDR3 coding DNA: TGTGCCAGCAGCCAAGAACTGGGGGGTGGCTACACCTTC. Encoded protein: CASSQELGGGYTF.

The chain has TRBV5-4 and TRBJ2-3; TRBD2 agrees at 10 bases. CDR1 and CDR2 from the germline V gene are SGHNT and YYREEE (reference sequence). The CDR3 extends over 14 amino acids. V lost 9 bases and J lost 4; bases outside the gene matches: 8. The CDR3 nucleotides are TGTGCCACGGCTAGCGGGAGTCCGGCAGATACGCAGTATTTT. This encodes CATASGSPADTQYF.

The chain joins TRBV18 to TRBJ2-2; TRBD1 agrees at 8 bases. J gave up 2 bases and V 6 bases, and 5 bases lay outside the gene matches. Germline V gene data show CDR1 as KGHSH and CDR2 as LQKENI. The CDR3 sequence is 15 residues long. The DNA for the CDR3 is TGTGCCAGCTCGCAGACAGGGGCAAACACCGGGGAGCTGTTTTTT. Translating gives CASSQTGANTGELFF.

The rearrangement links TRBV9 to TRBJ2-4; D gene unclear. CDR3 size: 16 residues. Germline values: CDR1 SGDLS, CDR2 YYNGEE. The V gene lost 4 bases and the J gene lost 0 bases, with 14 bases spanning the gap. The CDR3 here is CASSPGLVLAKNIQYF. The CDR3 coding sequence is TGTGCCAGCAGCCCCGGGTTGGTACTAGCCAAAAACATTCAGTACTTC.

The V gene is TRBV5-6, the J gene TRBJ1-5, with 10 bases identical to TRBD1. V was pared by 0 bases and J by 7 bases, with 7 bases of the junction left unmatched. The CDR3 is 16 amino acids. Germline CDR1 SGHDT, CDR2 YYEEEE. The CDR3 loop reads CASSLGDRGFGQPQHF. As DNA, the CDR3 is TGTGCCAGCAGCTTGGGGGACAGGGGTTTCGGGCAGCCCCAGCATTTT.

The rearrangement uses TRBV4-2 and TRBJ1-3, with 8 bases identical to TRBD1. With 3 bases clipped from V and 1 base from J, the junction kept 14 bases outside the gene matches. Germline loops: CDR1 LGHNA, CDR2 YNFKEQ. The CDR3 contains 19 residues. The chain's CDR3 is CASSHSGTGGKLSGNTIYF. CDR3 DNA: TGTGCCAGCAGCCACTCCGGGACAGGCGGAAAACTTTCTGGAAACACCATATATTTT.

This clone was detected only once. The chain links TRBV28 to TRBJ1-5; 7 nucleotides align to TRBD1. The J segment lost 7 bases and the V segment lost 6 bases, leaving 12 bases of the junction unmatched. Germline CDR1 is MDHEN and CDR2 is SYDVKM. This CDR3 contains 15 residues. The CDR3, as DNA: TGTGCCAGCAGACGACAGGGTTCCCTAAGCCAGCCCCAGCATTTT. Its translation: CASRRQGSLSQPQHF. The full variable domain, in which reference TRBV28 and TRBJ1-5 provide the parts outside the CDR3, is DVKVTQSSRYLVKRTGEKVFLECVQDMDHENMFWYRQDPGLGLRLIYFSYDVKMKEKGDIPEGYSVSREKKERFSLILESASTNQTSMYLCASRRQGSLSQPQHFGDGTRLSIL.

This sequence joins TRBV10-3 and TRBJ2-3, with TRBD2 matching over 15 bases. This CDR3 spans 20 amino acids. Germline CDR1 and CDR2: ENHRY and SYGVKD. The junction had 16 bases not matched to a gene; V was cut back by 4 bases and J by 5 bases. Here the CDR3 DNA reads TGTGCCATCAGTGCCCTCCTAGGACTAGCGGGAGGGCCGGGGGGAGATACGCAGTATTTT. Its protein is CAISALLGLAGGPGGDTQYF.

The V gene is TRBV19, the J gene TRBJ2-1; no clear D. The CDR3 is 15 amino acids. Germline loops: CDR1 LNHDA, CDR2 SQIVND (reference sequence). Trimming took off 11 bases at V and 7 bases at J, with 24 bases between the two ends. CDR3 in DNA: TGTGCCTCCCAACCCCGGCTAGGCCCCTCGAATGAGCAGTTCTTC. Its protein is CASQPRLGPSNEQFF.

In its sample, this clone was seen a few times. The rearrangement uses TRBV12-3 or TRBV12-4 and TRBJ2-7; D is unclear. V was shortened by 5 bases and J by 3 bases, with 8 bases between the two germline ends. The CDR3 loop spans 12 amino acids. CDR3 loop: CASSRYNYEQYF. For the CDR3, the DNA is TGTGCCAGCAGTCGTTATAACTACGAGCAGTACTTC.

The J gene is TRBJ1-2, the V gene TRBV12-3 or TRBV12-4; D is ambiguous. The CDR3 is 12 residues long. V was pared by 4 bases and J by 4 bases, with 7 bases between. CDR3 nucleotides: TGTGCCAGCAGTTACCGGGTCTATGGCTACACCTTC. Amino acids: CASSYRVYGYTF.

This chain connects TRBV12-3 or TRBV12-4 to TRBJ2-1, with a possible D match to TRBD2 (5 bases). The length of the CDR3 is 13 residues. Trimming removed 4 bases at V and 4 bases at J, with 8 bases between. CDR3 coding DNA: TGTGCCAGCAGTTCAACTAGGTACAATGAGCAGTTCTTC. Amino acid sequence: CASSSTRYNEQFF.

V usage is TRBV9 and J usage is TRBJ2-2, with 7 bases lining up with TRBD2. V shed 4 bases and J 4 bases; nucleotides not matched to a gene: 4. This CDR3 contains 14 residues. The germline V gene has CDR1 SGDLS and CDR2 YYNGEE. CDR3: CASSPGLVTGELFF. For the CDR3, the DNA is TGTGCCAGCAGCCCCGGACTAGTCACCGGGGAGCTGTTTTTT.

The chain carries TRBV29-1 and TRBJ2-2, with D possibly being TRBD2 (6 bases). Germline CDR1 SQVTM, CDR2 ANQGSEA. The CDR3 is 14 residues long. Trimming took 4 bases from V and 3 from J, leaving 12 bases between them. CDR3 amino acids: CSVASGSDTGELFF. In nucleotides, the CDR3 is TGCAGCGTTGCGAGCGGGTCGGACACCGGGGAGCTGTTTTTT.

The chain uses TRBV5-1 and TRBJ1-5; possibly TRBD1 for D (6 bases). CDR1 is SGHRS, CDR2 YFSETQ, per germline. The V end was cut by 0 bases, the J end by 3 bases, with 10 bases between. The CDR3 runs 15 residues. The CDR3 loop reads CASSLEGHFNQPQHF. CDR3 sequence (DNA): TGCGCCAGCAGCTTGGAGGGACATTTCAATCAGCCCCAGCATTTT.